A single sample gave rise to the 26 T cell receptor beta chains below, sequenced in a study of shared clonotypes between healthy human individuals. The data were produced by immunoSEQ multiplex PCR, yet TCRdb's version contains in-frame clones alone and is incomplete. The sample comprises around 990,000 clones, 70% to 85% of which are singletons, and 0.85% to 1% rests with the top ten. Specimen: memory CD4+ T cells from PBMCs. The subset was: CD45RA-negative fraction. Receptor source: a young man in good health. Some clones in this sample may be carry-over from other donors' samples.

V and J are TRBV28 and TRBJ2-5; 9 positions agree with TRBD2. The length of the CDR3 is 17 residues. Trimming cost V 2 bases and J 2 bases; bases outside gene matches: 9. Germline-derived CDR1 and CDR2 are MDHEN and SYDVKM. CDR3 coding DNA: TGTGCCAGCAGTTTAATTCGGTCTAGCGGGGCGCAAGAGACCCAGTACTTC. Amino acids: CASSLIRSSGAQETQYF. The variable domain in full, completed from reference TRBV28 and TRBJ2-5, reads DVKVTQSSRYLVKRTGEKVFLECVQDMDHENMFWYRQDPGLGLRLIYFSYDVKMKEKGDIPEGYSVSREKKERFSLILESASTNQTSMYLCASSLIRSSGAQETQYFGPGTRLLVL.

CDR3 sequence reads: CASSIMGGRSNQPQHF. The CDR3 DNA is TGTGCCAGCAGCATTATGGGGGGTAGGAGCAATCAGCCCCAGCATTTT. This rearrangement joins TRBV7-2 to TRBJ1-5; maybe TRBD1 (5 bases). Germline CDR1 is SGHTA and CDR2 is FQGNSA. V was shortened by 5 bases and J by 1 base, with 15 bases between the two germline ends. There are 16 residues in the CDR3.

V usage is TRBV7-2 and J usage is TRBJ1-2; D is ambiguous. The germline V gene encodes CDR1 SGHTA and CDR2 FQGNSA. This CDR3 has 15 amino acids. V was cut by 2 bases and J by 1 base, with 11 bases left in between. DNA for the CDR3: TGTGCCAGCAGCTTAAGGCTTACATATAACTATGGCTACACCTTC. It codes for CASSLRLTYNYGYTF. The full variable domain, its missing parts supplied by reference TRBV7-2 and TRBJ1-2, is GAGVSQSPSNKVTEKGKDVELRCDPISGHTALYWYRQSLGQGLEFLIYFQGNSAPDKSGLPSDRFSAERTGGSVSTLTIQRTQQEDSAVYLCASSLRLTYNYGYTFGSGTRLTVV.

The chain employs TRBV11-2 and TRBJ2-5; TRBD1 or TRBD2 may be the D gene (6 bases each). The ends were cut back, 0 bases at V and 5 bases at J, with 13 bases in the middle. CDR3 size: 15 residues. Per the germline V gene, CDR1 is SGHAT and CDR2 is FQNNGV. CDR3 sequence reads: CASSLDGGGKETQYF. CDR3 sequence (DNA): TGTGCCAGCAGCTTAGATGGGGGCGGGAAGGAGACCCAGTACTTC.

The chain couples TRBV11-2 to TRBJ1-2, with 7 bases aligning to TRBD1. After removal of 3 bases from V and 8 bases from J, the junction contained 3 bases not matched to a gene. The CDR3 extends over 12 amino acids. Germline CDR1 SGHAT, CDR2 FQNNGV. CDR3 in DNA: TGTGCCAGCAGCTTCAGACAGGGCGGCTACACCTTC. The encoded protein is CASSFRQGGYTF.

The chain carries TRBV11-1 and TRBJ1-2, with TRBD1 matching over 12 bases. This CDR3 region has 17 residues. The V gene end was trimmed by 5 bases and the J gene end by 4 bases; junction bases not matched to a gene: 11. The germline V gene encodes CDR1 SGHAT and CDR2 FQDESV (reference sequence). CDR3 nucleotide sequence: TGTGCCAGCAGCCCGACTGGGACAGGGGGCGTCGTCTATGGCTACACCTTC. Translation: CASSPTGTGGVVYGYTF.

In its sample, this clone was seen a few times. V is TRBV10-2 and J is TRBJ2-3; TRBD1 agrees at 11 bases. The V segment lost 0 bases and the J segment 3 bases; nucleotides outside the gene matches: 5. Germline assignment: CDR1 WSHSY and CDR2 SAAADI. This CDR3 has 17 amino acids. The CDR3 nucleotides are TGCGCCAGCAGTGAGTCAGGGACAGGGGGACTTACAGATACGCAGTATTTT. Translation gives CASSESGTGGLTDTQYF.

A remark on this clone: This same CDR3 is encoded by further DNA sequences in the sample. The chain combines TRBV5-1 with TRBJ1-3; D gene ambiguous. Between the trimmed V and J ends, which lost 0 bases and 0 bases, there was a span of 7 bases. The germline CDR1 and CDR2 sequences are SGHRS and YFSETQ. The CDR3 totals 15 residues. CDR3 sequence reads: CASSLDAGSGNTIYF. In nucleotides, the CDR3 is TGCGCCAGCAGCTTGGATGCAGGCTCTGGAAACACCATATATTTT. Full variable domain (rest looked up from reference TRBV5-1 and TRBJ1-3): KAGVTQTPRYLIKTRGQQVTLSCSPISGHRSVSWYQQTPGQGLQFLFEYFSETQRNKGNFPGRFSGRQFSNSRSEMNVSTLELGDSALYLCASSLDAGSGNTIYFGEGSWLTVV.

The chain joins TRBV5-4 to TRBJ2-7; 11 bases match TRBD1. Germline assignment: CDR1 SGHNT and CDR2 YYREEE (reference sequence). The CDR3 length is 15 residues. Trimming took 0 bases from V and 3 from J; bases not matched to a gene: 2. The CDR3 DNA follows: TGTGCCAGCAGCTTGGGGACAGGGGGCGGCTACGAGCAGTACTTC. Amino acid sequence: CASSLGTGGGYEQYF.

The V and J genes are TRBV13 and TRBJ2-5; 7 bases are shared with TRBD2. The CDR3 length is 16 residues. The V and J ends lost 4 bases and 4 bases, in that order; junction bases with no gene match: 12. Germline V CDR1 and CDR2: PRHDT, FYEKMQ (reference sequence). This CDR3 reads CASSSVAGGGGETQYF. CDR3 in DNA: TGTGCCAGCAGCTCAGTAGCGGGTGGAGGAGGAGAGACCCAGTACTTC.

The rearrangement uses TRBV25-1 and TRBJ1-2, with 7 nucleotides matching TRBD1. Germline CDR1 is MGHDK and CDR2 is SYGVNS. CDR3 length equals 11 residues. The trim removed 7 bases at V and 8 bases at J, leaving 4 bases unmatched. In DNA, the CDR3 is TGTGCCAGCACCTCGGACAGGGGCTACACCTTC. This translates into CASTSDRGYTF.

This sequence joins TRBV6-1 and TRBJ1-5, with D perhaps TRBD1 (5 bases). In germline, CDR1 is MNHNS, CDR2 SASEGT. The CDR3 runs 15 residues. V dropped 0 bases and J dropped 2 bases, with 8 bases sitting between them. CDR3 sequence (DNA): TGTGCCAGCAGTGAAGCAAGCAGGGGCAATCAGCCCCAGCATTTT. It specifies CASSEASRGNQPQHF.

V and J are TRBV5-4 and TRBJ2-1; TRBD2 is a possible D gene (6 bases). The CDR3 sequence is 12 residues long. Germline V gene data show CDR1 as SGHNT and CDR2 as YYREEE (reference sequence). V was trimmed by 2 bases and J by 9 bases, leaving 9 bases between them. CDR3 loop: CASSLGEAEQFF. The CDR3 DNA sequence: TGTGCCAGCAGCTTAGGGGAGGCTGAGCAGTTCTTC.

The gene calls are TRBV30 and TRBJ2-7; tentative D call: TRBD2 (5 bases). Germline V lookup: CDR1 GTSNPN, CDR2 SVGIG (reference sequence). With 4 bases removed from V and 0 bases from J, the gap between germline ends came to 13 bases. This CDR3 is built from 14 residues. CDR3 amino acids: CAWKGRRDSYEQYF. The CDR3 coding sequence is TGTGCCTGGAAGGGCAGACGGGACTCCTACGAGCAGTACTTC.

The chain has TRBV6-5 and TRBJ2-3; D not certain. CDR1 MNHEY and CDR2 SVGAGI come from the germline V gene. This CDR3 comprises 13 residues. The ends were cut back, 11 bases at V and 4 bases at J, with 16 bases in the middle. The CDR3, as DNA: TGTGCCGCAAGCGAGGTTAGGTCAGATACGCAGTATTTT. Encoded protein: CAASEVRSDTQYF.

The table lists this clone with a few counts. The chain is built from TRBV4-2 and TRBJ2-3; the D gene is possibly TRBD2 (6 bases). Germline lookup yields CDR1 LGHNA and CDR2 YNFKEQ. The CDR3 sequence is 15 residues long. V lost 1 base to trimming and J lost 4 bases, with 12 bases between them. CDR3 nucleotide sequence: TGTGCCAGCAGCCAAGCGGGAGACGGTTCAGATACGCAGTATTTT. It encodes CASSQAGDGSDTQYF.

This clone was observed at least ten times. Different DNA sequences within this sample yield the same CDR3. The rearrangement links TRBV9 to TRBJ2-7; 9 bases line up with TRBD1. Trimming took 0 bases from V and 1 from J; bases not matched to a gene: 2. Germline CDR1 SGDLS, CDR2 YYNGEE. The CDR3 runs 15 residues. The CDR3 is CASSVEGTGSYEQYF. CDR3 nucleotide sequence: TGTGCCAGCAGCGTAGAAGGGACAGGGTCCTACGAGCAGTACTTC.

The chain joins TRBV18 to TRBJ2-5; D possibly corresponds to TRBD2 (6 bases). The DNA end is more similar to TRBJ2-7, so the J call may be wrong. Germline loops: CDR1 KGHSH, CDR2 LQKENI. CDR3 length: 13 amino acids. The CDR3 loop reads CASSHGGTYEQYF. The DNA of the CDR3 is TGTGCCAGCTCACATGGCGGGACCTACGAGCAGTACTTC.

The chain is built from TRBV29-1 and TRBJ1-2, with D perhaps TRBD1 (6 bases). V shed 3 bases and J shed 4 bases, with 15 bases lying between them. The CDR3 length is 14 residues. Looked up from germline, CDR1 is SQVTM and CDR2 is ANQGSEA. CDR3 in amino acids: CSVDPGGASYGYTF. The CDR3 coding sequence is TGCAGCGTTGACCCCGGGGGGGCCTCCTATGGCTACACCTTC.

This chain joins TRBV11-1 and TRBJ2-2; D may match TRBD1 or TRBD2 (6 bases each). Germline CDR1 reads SGHAT; CDR2 reads FQDESV (reference sequence). This CDR3 is built from 17 residues. V lost 5 bases, J lost 7 bases, and 23 bases lay in between. CDR3 region: CASSPSPGAGYSGELFF. CDR3 DNA: TGTGCCAGCAGCCCGTCGCCGGGGGCTGGGTATAGCGGGGAGCTGTTTTTT.

The chain has TRBV28 and TRBJ2-7; 8 nucleotides line up with TRBD1. Unmatched junction bases numbered 14, after V lost 5 bases and J lost 11 bases. This CDR3 has 14 residues. Germline V gene data show CDR1 as MDHEN and CDR2 as SYDVKM. Here the CDR3 reads CASSLPGQALSEYF. The CDR3, as DNA: TGTGCCAGCAGTCTACCGGGACAGGCCCTTTCGGAGTACTTC.

A few counts support this clone. The chain combines TRBV7-3 with TRBJ2-5; D ambiguous. Trimming removed 2 bases at V and 3 bases at J, with 7 bases between. This CDR3 comprises 13 residues. Germline lookup yields CDR1 SGHTA and CDR2 FQGTGA. The CDR3 bases are TGTGCCAGCAGCTTAGGTGGGGAAGAGACCCAGTACTTC. It is translated as CASSLGGEETQYF.

The chain joins TRBV7-3 to TRBJ1-2, with D maybe TRBD1 (6 bases). The CDR3 totals 14 residues. Trimming left V 5 bases short and J 4 bases short, with 14 bases between. Germline V CDR1 and CDR2: SGHTA, FQGTGA. Here the CDR3 reads CASSDDTGTYGYTF. The CDR3 DNA is TGTGCCAGCAGCGATGACACAGGGACCTATGGCTACACCTTC. Combining the CDR3 with reference TRBV7-3 and TRBJ1-2 gives the whole variable domain GAGVSQTPSNKVTEKGKYVELRCDPISGHTALYWYRQSLGQGPEFLIYFQGTGAADDSGLPNDRFFAVRPEGSVSTLKIQRTERGDSAVYLCASSDDTGTYGYTFGSGTRLTVV.

This sequence joins TRBV6-5 and TRBJ1-1, with D possibly TRBD1 on 5 matching bases. The CDR3 has 14 residues. The germline gives CDR1 MNHEY, CDR2 SVGAGI. V was pared by 2 bases and J by 5 bases, with 12 bases between. The CDR3 sequence is CASSYGGKGTEAFF. The CDR3 DNA reads TGTGCCAGCAGTTACGGGGGAAAGGGAACTGAAGCTTTCTTT.

The chain recombines TRBV5-1 with TRBJ1-4; possible D gene TRBD1, 5 bases. Germline V gives CDR1 SGHRS, CDR2 YFSETQ. The CDR3 loop spans 14 amino acids. The V end was cut by 4 bases, the J end by 3 bases, with 10 bases between. CDR3 residues: CASSRGSANEKLFF. CDR3 sequence (DNA): TGCGCCAGCAGCCGGGGCTCCGCTAATGAAAAACTGTTTTTT.

The chain combines TRBV27 with TRBJ2-7; the match to TRBD1 covers 9 bases. V shed 5 bases and J 2 bases; nucleotides not matched to a gene: 7. The CDR3 is 15 residues long. Germline V gene lookup returns CDR1 MNHEY and CDR2 SMNVEV (reference sequence). CDR3 protein: CASSLKNRGPYEQYF. CDR3 coding DNA: TGTGCCAGCAGTCTAAAAAACAGGGGGCCCTACGAGCAGTACTTC.